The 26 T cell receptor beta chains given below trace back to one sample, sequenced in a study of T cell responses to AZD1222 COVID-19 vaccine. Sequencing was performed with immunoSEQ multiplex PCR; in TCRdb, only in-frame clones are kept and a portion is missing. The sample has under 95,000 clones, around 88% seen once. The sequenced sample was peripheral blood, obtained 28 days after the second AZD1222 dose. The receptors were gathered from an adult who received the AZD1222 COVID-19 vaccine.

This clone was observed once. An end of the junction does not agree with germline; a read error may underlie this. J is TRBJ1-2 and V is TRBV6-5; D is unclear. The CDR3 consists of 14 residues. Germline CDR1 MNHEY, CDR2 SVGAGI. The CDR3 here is CAGRRRAEGYGYTF. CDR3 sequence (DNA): TGTGCCGGCAGACGTAGAGCGGAGGGCTATGGCTACACCTTC.

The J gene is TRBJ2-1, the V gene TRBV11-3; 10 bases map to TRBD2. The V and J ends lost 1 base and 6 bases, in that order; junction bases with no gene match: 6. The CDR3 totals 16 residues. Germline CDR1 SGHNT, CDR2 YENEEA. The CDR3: CASSLGDSGGANEQFF. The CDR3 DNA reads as TGTGCCAGCAGCTTAGGAGACAGCGGGGGGGCCAATGAGCAGTTCTTC.

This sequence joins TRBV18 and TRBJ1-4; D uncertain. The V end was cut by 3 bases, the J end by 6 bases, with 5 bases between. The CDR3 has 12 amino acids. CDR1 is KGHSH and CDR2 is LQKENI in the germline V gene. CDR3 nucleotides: TGTGCCAGCTCACCGGAGGATGAAAAACTGTTTTTT. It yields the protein CASSPEDEKLFF.

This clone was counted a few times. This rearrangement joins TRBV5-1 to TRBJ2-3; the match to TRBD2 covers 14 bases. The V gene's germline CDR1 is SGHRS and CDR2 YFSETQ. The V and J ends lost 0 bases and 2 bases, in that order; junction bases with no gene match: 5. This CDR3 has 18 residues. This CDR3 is CASSLGRLAGGPTDTQYF. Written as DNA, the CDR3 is TGCGCCAGCAGCTTGGGCAGACTAGCGGGGGGGCCCACAGATACGCAGTATTTT.

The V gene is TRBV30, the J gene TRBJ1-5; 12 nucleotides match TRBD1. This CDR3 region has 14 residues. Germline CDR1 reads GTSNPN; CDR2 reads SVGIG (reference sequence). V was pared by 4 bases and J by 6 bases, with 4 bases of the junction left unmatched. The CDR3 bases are TGTGCCTGGATGGGACAGGGGGCAGGTCAGCCCCAGCATTTT. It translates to CAWMGQGAGQPQHF.

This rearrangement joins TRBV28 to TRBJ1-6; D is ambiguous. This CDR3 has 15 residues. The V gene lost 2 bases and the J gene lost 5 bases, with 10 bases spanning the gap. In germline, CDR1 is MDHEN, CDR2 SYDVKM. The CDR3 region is CASSLGGEHNSPLHF. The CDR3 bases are TGTGCCAGCAGTTTAGGCGGTGAGCATAATTCACCCCTCCACTTT. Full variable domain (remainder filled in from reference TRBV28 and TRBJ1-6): DVKVTQSSRYLVKRTGEKVFLECVQDMDHENMFWYRQDPGLGLRLIYFSYDVKMKEKGDIPEGYSVSREKKERFSLILESASTNQTSMYLCASSLGGEHNSPLHFGNGTRLTVT.

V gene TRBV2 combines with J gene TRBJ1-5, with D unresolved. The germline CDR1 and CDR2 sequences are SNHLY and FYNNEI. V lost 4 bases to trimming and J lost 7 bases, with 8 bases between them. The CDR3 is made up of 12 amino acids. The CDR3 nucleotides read TGTGCCAGCAGTGGTGAAGGGCAGCCCCAGCATTTT. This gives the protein CASSGEGQPQHF.

CDR3 bases: TGTGCCAGCTCACCACCAATGGAGGGGCGGAACATTCAGTACTTC. As protein: CASSPPMEGRNIQYF. This sequence joins TRBV18 and TRBJ2-4; weak D call: TRBD2 (6 bases). Germline CDR1 KGHSH, CDR2 LQKENI. The CDR3 is 15 amino acids. Trimming took 0 bases from V and 7 from J, leaving 13 bases between them.

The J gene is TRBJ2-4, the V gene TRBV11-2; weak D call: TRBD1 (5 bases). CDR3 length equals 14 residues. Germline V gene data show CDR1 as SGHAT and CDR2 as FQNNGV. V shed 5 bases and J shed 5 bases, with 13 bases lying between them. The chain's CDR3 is CASSAQGGENIQYF. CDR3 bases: TGTGCCAGCAGCGCCCAGGGTGGGGAAAACATTCAGTACTTC.

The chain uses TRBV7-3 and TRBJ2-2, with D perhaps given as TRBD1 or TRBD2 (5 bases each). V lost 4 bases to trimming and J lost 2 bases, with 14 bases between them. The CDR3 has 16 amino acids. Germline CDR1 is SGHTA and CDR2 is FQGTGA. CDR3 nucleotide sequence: TGTGCCAGCAGCTCTACCGGGACGGTTAACACCGGGGAGCTGTTTTTT. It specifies CASSSTGTVNTGELFF.

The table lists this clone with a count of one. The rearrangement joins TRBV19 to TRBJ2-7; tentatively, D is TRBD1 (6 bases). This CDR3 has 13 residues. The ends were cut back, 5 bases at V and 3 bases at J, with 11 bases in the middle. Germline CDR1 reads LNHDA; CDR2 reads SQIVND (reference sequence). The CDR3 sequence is CASSLGAFYEQYF. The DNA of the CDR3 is TGTGCCAGTAGTCTGGGGGCATTCTACGAGCAGTACTTC.

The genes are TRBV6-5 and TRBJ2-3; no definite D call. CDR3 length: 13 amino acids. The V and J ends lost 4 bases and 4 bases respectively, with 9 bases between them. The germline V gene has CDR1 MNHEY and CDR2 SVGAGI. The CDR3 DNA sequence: TGTGCCAGCAGTTTAAGGGTCGCAGATACGCAGTATTTT. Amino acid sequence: CASSLRVADTQYF.

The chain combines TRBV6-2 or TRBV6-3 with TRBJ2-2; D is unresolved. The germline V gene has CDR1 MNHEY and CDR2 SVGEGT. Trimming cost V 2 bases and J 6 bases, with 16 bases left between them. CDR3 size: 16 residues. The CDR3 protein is CASSYVAPQFAGELFF. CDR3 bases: TGTGCCAGCAGTTACGTGGCTCCCCAGTTTGCCGGGGAGCTGTTTTTT.

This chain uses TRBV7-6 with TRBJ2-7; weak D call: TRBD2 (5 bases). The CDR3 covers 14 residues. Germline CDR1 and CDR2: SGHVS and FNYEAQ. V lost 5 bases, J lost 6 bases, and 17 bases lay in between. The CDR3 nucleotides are TGTGCCAGCAGCCCTACCCGAGGGAGTAGCGAGCAGTACTTC. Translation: CASSPTRGSSEQYF.

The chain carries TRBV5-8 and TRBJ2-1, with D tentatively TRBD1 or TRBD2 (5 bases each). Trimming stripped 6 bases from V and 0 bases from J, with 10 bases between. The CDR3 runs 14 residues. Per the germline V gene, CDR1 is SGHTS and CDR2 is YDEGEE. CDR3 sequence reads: CASNRGDSYNEQFF. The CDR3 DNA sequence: TGTGCCAGCAATAGGGGAGACTCCTACAATGAGCAGTTCTTC.

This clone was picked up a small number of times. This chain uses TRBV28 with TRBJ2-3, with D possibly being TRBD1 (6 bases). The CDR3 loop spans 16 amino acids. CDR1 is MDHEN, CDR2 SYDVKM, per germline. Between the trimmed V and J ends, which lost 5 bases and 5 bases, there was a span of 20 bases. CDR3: CASSAPWTVVEDTQYF. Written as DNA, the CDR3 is TGTGCCAGCAGTGCCCCGTGGACAGTAGTCGAAGATACGCAGTATTTT.

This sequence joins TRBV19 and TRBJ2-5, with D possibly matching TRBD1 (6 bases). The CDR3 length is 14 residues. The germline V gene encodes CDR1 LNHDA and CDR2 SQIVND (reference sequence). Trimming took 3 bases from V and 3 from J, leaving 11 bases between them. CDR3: CASSMKQGKETQYF. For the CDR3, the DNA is TGTGCCAGTAGTATGAAGCAGGGGAAAGAGACCCAGTACTTC.

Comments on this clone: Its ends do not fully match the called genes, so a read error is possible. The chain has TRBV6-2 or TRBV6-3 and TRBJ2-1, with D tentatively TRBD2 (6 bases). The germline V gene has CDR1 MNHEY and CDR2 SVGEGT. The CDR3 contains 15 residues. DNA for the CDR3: TGTGCCAGCAGTTACAGTAGCGGATCCTTCAATGAGCAGTTCTTC. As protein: CASSYSSGSFNEQFF.

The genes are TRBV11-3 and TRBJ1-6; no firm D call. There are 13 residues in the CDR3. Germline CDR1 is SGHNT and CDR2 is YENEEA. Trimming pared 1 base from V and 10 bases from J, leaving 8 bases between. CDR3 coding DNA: TGTGCCAGCAGCTTAGCCGCGGAATCACCCCTCCACTTT. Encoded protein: CASSLAAESPLHF.

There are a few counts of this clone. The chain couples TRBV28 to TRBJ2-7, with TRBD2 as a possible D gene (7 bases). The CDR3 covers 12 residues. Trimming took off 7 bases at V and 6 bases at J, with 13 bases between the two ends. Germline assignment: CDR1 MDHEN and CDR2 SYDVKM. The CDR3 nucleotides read TGTGCCAGCACTCCGGGGGGCGTCGAGCAGTACTTC. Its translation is CASTPGGVEQYF.

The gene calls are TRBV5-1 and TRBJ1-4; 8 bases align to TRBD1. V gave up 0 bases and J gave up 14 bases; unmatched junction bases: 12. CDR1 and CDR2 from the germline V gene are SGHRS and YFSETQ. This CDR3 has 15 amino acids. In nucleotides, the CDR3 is TGCGCCAGCAGCTTGGAGGTGCAAAGGGGACAGGTCCTGTTTTTT. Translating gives CASSLEVQRGQVLFF.

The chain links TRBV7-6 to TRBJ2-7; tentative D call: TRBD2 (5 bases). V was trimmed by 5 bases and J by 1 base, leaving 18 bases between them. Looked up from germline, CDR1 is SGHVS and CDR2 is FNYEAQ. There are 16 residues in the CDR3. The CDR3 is CASSALAGGMSYEQYF. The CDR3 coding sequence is TGTGCCAGCAGCGCTTTAGCAGGAGGAATGTCCTACGAGCAGTACTTC.

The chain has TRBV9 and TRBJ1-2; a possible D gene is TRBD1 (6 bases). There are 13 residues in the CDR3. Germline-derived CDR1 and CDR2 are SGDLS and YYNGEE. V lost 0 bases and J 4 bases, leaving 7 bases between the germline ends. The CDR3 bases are TGTGCCAGCAGCGTAGGCAGGGGCTATGGCTACACCTTC. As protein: CASSVGRGYGYTF.

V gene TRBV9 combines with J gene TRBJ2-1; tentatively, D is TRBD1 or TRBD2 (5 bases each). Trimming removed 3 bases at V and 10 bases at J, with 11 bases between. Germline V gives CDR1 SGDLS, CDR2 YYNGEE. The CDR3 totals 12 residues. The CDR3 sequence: CASSGDGFEQFF. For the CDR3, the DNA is TGTGCCAGCAGCGGGGACGGGTTCGAGCAGTTCTTC.

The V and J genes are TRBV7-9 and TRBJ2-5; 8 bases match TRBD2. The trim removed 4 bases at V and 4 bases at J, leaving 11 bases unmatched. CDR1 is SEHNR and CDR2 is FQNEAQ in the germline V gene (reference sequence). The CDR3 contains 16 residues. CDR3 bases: TGTGCCAGCAGCTCCCCTACACGGGGGGGGCCAGAGACCCAGTACTTC. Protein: CASSSPTRGGPETQYF.

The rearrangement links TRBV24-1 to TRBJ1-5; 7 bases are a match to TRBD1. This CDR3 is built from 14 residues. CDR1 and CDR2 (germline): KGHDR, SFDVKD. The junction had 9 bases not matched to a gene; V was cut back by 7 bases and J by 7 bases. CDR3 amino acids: CATSLTGEGQPQHF. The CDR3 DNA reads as TGTGCCACCAGCCTCACAGGGGAGGGGCAGCCCCAGCATTTT.